The clone carrying this TCR beta chain was seen at least ten times. A much bigger clone sits one base away, suggesting this may be a read error. RNA transcripts served as template for amplifying TCR beta CDR3 sequences. An opening RT-PCR round employed HTBI primers and preceded a second-round multiplex PCR. TCRdb re-called the multiplex PCR reads through MiXCR, storing one row per CDR3 protein. The sample has hundreds of thousands of distinct CDR3 sequences, 22% seen once. These data originate in a study of Graves' ophthalmopathy and Graves' hyperthyroidism. V was cut by 4 bases and J by 6 bases, with 7 bases left in between. This CDR3 region has 13 residues.

Sample: peripheral blood. V gene TRBV12-3 or TRBV12-4 combines with J gene TRBJ1-6, with TRBD1 as a possible D gene (6 bases). This sequence was found in a woman between 18 and 29 years old with stable Graves' hyperthyroidism. Some clones in this sample may be carry-over from other donors' samples. CDR3 coding DNA: TGTGCCAGCAGTTACAGGGTTAATTCACCCCTCCACTTT. Its protein product is CASSYRVNSPLHF.